This TCR beta chain derives from a study of OX40 agonist ivuxolimab in advanced cancers. Produced via immunoSEQ multiplex PCR; TCRdb's table is partial and in-frame only. The data show over 45,000 clones, about 85% seen once. The germline CDR1 and CDR2 sequences are GTSNPN and SVGIG (reference sequence). Trimming took off 2 bases at V and 2 bases at J, with 9 bases between the two ends. The CDR3 covers 13 residues. In regard to this clone: As yet, its antigen is unknown.

Study-level findings and limits: Partial responders receiving 0.1-3.0 mg/kg showed among the lowest clonal expansion.

V gene TRBV30 combines with J gene TRBJ2-5; D is unclear. Sequenced here: CD4+ or CD8+ T cells sorted from blood, sampled in a trial of the OX40 agonist ivuxolimab. This TCR was recovered from an adult with an advanced solid tumor such as melanoma, head and neck, liver or kidney cancer. The CDR3 here is CAWSRNSQETQYF. DNA for the CDR3: TGTGCCTGGAGTCGTAACAGTCAAGAGACCCAGTACTTC.